A selection of T cell receptor beta chains follows, all from one sample in a study of OX40 agonist ivuxolimab in advanced cancers. Clones were read by immunoSEQ multiplex PCR, and TCRdb kept only the in-frame ones, dropping some. The data contain some 50,000 clones, about 81% of them singletons. This specimen consisted of CD4+ or CD8+ T cells sorted from blood, obtained in a trial of the OX40 agonist ivuxolimab. Receptors were obtained from an adult with an advanced solid tumor such as melanoma, head and neck, liver or kidney cancer. Each CDR3 is given with its conserved first and last residue. The D gene is left open where the match is weak. Only some rows state a clone size, as once, few, many or a class for expanded clones.

J gene: TRBJ1-1; V gene: TRBV5-6; D gene: NA; clone size: once; CDR3 protein: CASSVTLGPETEAFF; CDR3 DNA: TGTGCCAGCAGCGTCACTCTCGGGCCTGAGACTGAAGCTTTCTTT
J gene: TRBJ1-3; V gene: TRBV11-2; D gene: TRBD1; clone size: NA; CDR3 protein: CASSLGQGVSGNTIYF; CDR3 DNA: TGTGCCAGCAGCTTAGGACAGGGAGTCTCCGGAAACACCATATATTTT
J gene: TRBJ1-2; V gene: TRBV21-1; D gene: NA; clone size: NA; CDR3 protein: CASSGRTPPSYGYTF; CDR3 DNA: TGTGCCAGCAGCGGACGGACCCCCCCTAGCTATGGCTACACCTTC
J gene: TRBJ2-1; V gene: TRBV10-3; D gene: TRBD2; clone size: NA; CDR3 protein: CAISDPSGGALNEQFF; CDR3 DNA: TGTGCCATCAGTGACCCTAGCGGGGGGGCCTTAAATGAGCAGTTCTTC
J gene: TRBJ2-7; V gene: TRBV11-2; D gene: TRBD1; clone size: NA; CDR3 protein: CASRRPWDDRGRREQYF; CDR3 DNA: TGTGCCAGCAGGCGACCCTGGGACGACAGGGGTCGCCGCGAGCAGTACTTC
J gene: TRBJ1-2; V gene: TRBV27; D gene: NA; clone size: NA; CDR3 protein: CASSPNRRGPNYGYTF; CDR3 DNA: TGTGCCAGCAGTCCAAACCGACGGGGGCCTAACTATGGCTACACCTTC
J gene: TRBJ2-2; V gene: TRBV7-3; D gene: TRBD2; clone size: NA; CDR3 protein: CASSLGTSGTTNTGELFF; CDR3 DNA: TGTGCCAGCAGCTTAGGGACTAGCGGAACAACGAACACCGGGGAGCTGTTTTTT
J gene: TRBJ2-3; V gene: TRBV19; D gene: NA; clone size: NA; CDR3 protein: CASTASNYTQYF; CDR3 DNA: TGTGCCAGTACCGCTAGCAATTATACGCAGTATTTT
J gene: TRBJ2-3; V gene: TRBV7-9; D gene: TRBD2; clone size: few; CDR3 protein: CASRLGGGYTDTQYF; CDR3 DNA: TGTGCCAGCAGACTCGGCGGGGGTTACACAGATACGCAGTATTTT
J gene: TRBJ1-5; V gene: TRBV28; D gene: NA; clone size: NA; CDR3 protein: CASSFFGTGGHQPQHF; CDR3 DNA: TGTGCCAGCAGTTTCTTCGGAACAGGAGGACATCAGCCCCAGCATTTT
J gene: TRBJ2-4; V gene: TRBV6-1; D gene: NA; clone size: NA; CDR3 protein: CASSDVQVVAKNIQYF; CDR3 DNA: TGTGCCAGCAGTGATGTGCAGGTAGTAGCCAAAAACATTCAGTACTTC
J gene: TRBJ1-6; V gene: TRBV19; D gene: NA; clone size: NA; CDR3 protein: CASKGGVTYNSPLHF; CDR3 DNA: TGTGCCAGTAAGGGGGGGGTAACCTATAATTCACCCCTCCACTTT
J gene: TRBJ1-2; V gene: TRBV5-6; D gene: NA; clone size: NA; CDR3 protein: CASSLVGNPLYGYTF; CDR3 DNA: TGTGCCAGCAGCTTGGTGGGGAATCCTCTTTATGGCTACACCTTC
J gene: TRBJ2-2; V gene: TRBV6-5; D gene: NA; clone size: NA; CDR3 protein: CASSAGLHTGELFF; CDR3 DNA: TGTGCCAGCAGCGCCGGACTCCACACCGGGGAGCTGTTTTTT
J gene: TRBJ2-2; V gene: TRBV19; D gene: NA; clone size: NA; CDR3 protein: CASSMLSRGTTGELFF; CDR3 DNA: TGTGCCAGTAGTATGCTTTCCCGGGGGACCACCGGGGAGCTGTTTTTT
J gene: TRBJ2-3; V gene: TRBV6-1; D gene: NA; clone size: NA; CDR3 protein: CASTPRQQTTDTQYF; CDR3 DNA: TGTGCCAGCACCCCCAGGCAACAGACCACAGATACGCAGTATTTT
J gene: TRBJ2-1; V gene: TRBV19; D gene: TRBD2; clone size: NA; CDR3 protein: CASSIGLAGNEQFF; CDR3 DNA: TGTGCCAGTAGTATAGGACTAGCGGGGAATGAGCAGTTCTTC
J gene: TRBJ1-1; V gene: TRBV14; D gene: NA; clone size: NA; CDR3 protein: CASSQVSTEAFF; CDR3 DNA: TGTGCCAGCAGCCAAGTTAGCACTGAAGCTTTCTTT
J gene: TRBJ1-4; V gene: TRBV5-8; D gene: NA; clone size: NA; CDR3 protein: CASSRTDKLFF; CDR3 DNA: TGTGCCAGCAGCAGGACCGATAAACTGTTTTTT
J gene: TRBJ1-2; V gene: TRBV5-6; D gene: TRBD1; clone size: NA; CDR3 protein: CASSRDRLYGYTF; CDR3 DNA: TGTGCCAGCAGCCGGGACAGATTGTATGGCTACACCTTC
J gene: TRBJ2-5; V gene: TRBV6-1; D gene: TRBD2; clone size: NA; CDR3 protein: CASTRSGGAEETQYF; CDR3 DNA: TGTGCCAGCACGCGGAGCGGGGGGGCCGAAGAGACCCAGTACTTC
J gene: TRBJ2-2; V gene: TRBV28; D gene: NA; clone size: once; CDR3 protein: CASSPPGTNTGELFF; CDR3 DNA: TGTGCCAGCAGTCCCCCGGGAACGAACACCGGGGAGCTGTTTTTT
J gene: TRBJ2-3; V gene: TRBV5-1; D gene: NA; clone size: NA; CDR3 protein: CASSLDLDTDTQYF; CDR3 DNA: TGCGCCAGCAGCCTCGACCTAGACACAGATACGCAGTATTTT
J gene: TRBJ1-6; V gene: TRBV27; D gene: NA; clone size: NA; CDR3 protein: CASRDPYNSPLHF; CDR3 DNA: TGTGCCAGCAGAGACCCTTATAATTCACCCCTCCACTTT
J gene: TRBJ2-2; V gene: TRBV10-2; D gene: NA; clone size: NA; CDR3 protein: CASTTNPRDAGELFF; CDR3 DNA: TGCGCCAGCACCACAAACCCCAGGGATGCCGGGGAGCTGTTTTTT
J gene: TRBJ1-2; V gene: TRBV9; D gene: TRBD1; clone size: NA; CDR3 protein: CASSRQGYGYTF; CDR3 DNA: TGTGCCAGCAGCCGACAGGGCTATGGCTACACCTTC
J gene: TRBJ2-5; V gene: TRBV6-6; D gene: NA; clone size: NA; CDR3 protein: CASSPQETQYF; CDR3 DNA: TGTGCCAGCAGTCCTCAAGAGACCCAGTACTTC
J gene: TRBJ2-1; V gene: TRBV7-9; D gene: TRBD1; clone size: NA; CDR3 protein: CASSLGQGAYNEQFF; CDR3 DNA: TGTGCCAGCAGCTTGGGACAGGGCGCCTACAATGAGCAGTTCTTC
J gene: TRBJ2-4; V gene: TRBV5-6; D gene: NA; clone size: NA; CDR3 protein: CASSLRGQTNIQYF; CDR3 DNA: TGTGCCAGCAGCTTACGCGGACAGACGAACATTCAGTACTTC
J gene: TRBJ2-3; V gene: TRBV4-1; D gene: NA; clone size: NA; CDR3 protein: CASSLPDLRGAQYF; CDR3 DNA: TGCGCCAGCAGCCTACCCGACCTGAGAGGTGCGCAGTATTTT
J gene: TRBJ1-1; V gene: TRBV6-5; D gene: NA; clone size: NA; CDR3 protein: CASSMTPNTEAFF; CDR3 DNA: TGTGCCAGCAGTATGACCCCGAACACTGAAGCTTTCTTT
J gene: TRBJ2-7; V gene: TRBV21-1; D gene: NA; clone size: NA; CDR3 protein: CASSGHWGRGIYEQYF; CDR3 DNA: NA
J gene: TRBJ1-1; V gene: TRBV19; D gene: NA; clone size: NA; CDR3 protein: CASRGGMIATNTEAFF; CDR3 DNA: TGTGCCAGTAGGGGAGGAATGATCGCGACGAACACTGAAGCTTTCTTT
J gene: TRBJ2-5; V gene: TRBV5-1; D gene: TRBD2; clone size: NA; CDR3 protein: CASSPGTSGQETQYF; CDR3 DNA: TGCGCCAGCAGCCCCGGGACTAGCGGCCAAGAGACCCAGTACTTC
J gene: TRBJ1-2; V gene: TRBV10-3; D gene: TRBD1; clone size: NA; CDR3 protein: CAISATGDGYTF; CDR3 DNA: TGTGCCATCAGCGCAACAGGGGATGGCTACACCTTC
J gene: TRBJ1-5; V gene: TRBV6-1; D gene: NA; clone size: NA; CDR3 protein: CASNIGGGPQPQHF; CDR3 DNA: TGTGCCAGCAACATAGGGGGGGGACCTCAGCCCCAGCATTTT
J gene: TRBJ2-5; V gene: TRBV6-5; D gene: NA; clone size: NA; CDR3 protein: CASSIRRGQETQYF; CDR3 DNA: TGTGCCAGCAGTATCCGACGTGGACAAGAGACCCAGTACTTC
J gene: TRBJ1-3; V gene: TRBV6-5; D gene: NA; clone size: NA; CDR3 protein: CASSSGDTIYF; CDR3 DNA: TGTGCCAGCAGTTCCGGGGACACCATATATTTT
J gene: TRBJ2-7; V gene: TRBV9; D gene: TRBD1; clone size: NA; CDR3 protein: CASSIGQGAYTEQYF; CDR3 DNA: TGTGCCAGCAGCATAGGACAGGGGGCTTATACCGAGCAGTACTTC
J gene: TRBJ2-3; V gene: TRBV11-3; D gene: TRBD1; clone size: once; CDR3 protein: CASSPGTADTQYF; CDR3 DNA: TGTGCCAGCAGCCCAGGGACAGCAGATACGCAGTATTTT
J gene: TRBJ1-2; V gene: TRBV28; D gene: TRBD1; clone size: NA; CDR3 protein: CASSSPGQGVSYGYTF; CDR3 DNA: TGTGCCAGCAGTTCGCCGGGACAGGGGGTCAGCTATGGCTACACCTTC
J gene: TRBJ2-3; V gene: TRBV14; D gene: TRBD1; clone size: NA; CDR3 protein: CASSQDEGAVTDTQYF; CDR3 DNA: TGTGCCAGCAGCCAAGATGAGGGGGCAGTGACAGATACGCAGTATTTT
J gene: TRBJ2-2; V gene: TRBV4-2; D gene: TRBD2; clone size: NA; CDR3 protein: CASSQPRGAGELFF; CDR3 DNA: TGTGCCAGCAGCCAGCCGCGGGGGGCCGGGGAGCTGTTTTTT
J gene: TRBJ1-1; V gene: TRBV5-6; D gene: NA; clone size: NA; CDR3 protein: CASSLAPRTTTEAFF; CDR3 DNA: TGTGCCAGCAGCTTGGCCCCACGGACTACCACTGAAGCTTTCTTT
J gene: TRBJ2-3; V gene: TRBV9; D gene: TRBD2; clone size: NA; CDR3 protein: CASSEVGRASGRNTQYF; CDR3 DNA: TGTGCCAGCAGCGAAGTAGGTAGGGCTAGCGGTAGGAATACGCAGTATTTT
J gene: TRBJ1-5; V gene: TRBV18; D gene: TRBD1; clone size: NA; CDR3 protein: CASSPGQGAIQPQHF; CDR3 DNA: TGTGCCAGCTCACCGGGACAGGGGGCTATTCAGCCCCAGCATTTT
J gene: TRBJ2-7; V gene: TRBV4-2; D gene: TRBD2; clone size: NA; CDR3 protein: CASSQDHSSGESYEQYF; CDR3 DNA: TGTGCCAGCAGCCAAGATCATAGCAGCGGGGAGTCCTACGAGCAGTACTTC
J gene: TRBJ1-1; V gene: TRBV10-3; D gene: NA; clone size: NA; CDR3 protein: CAISETTYEAFF; CDR3 DNA: TGTGCCATCAGTGAAACAACTTATGAAGCTTTCTTT
J gene: TRBJ2-7; V gene: TRBV28; D gene: TRBD2; clone size: NA; CDR3 protein: CASKAGGPGEQYF; CDR3 DNA: TGTGCCAGCAAAGCGGGGGGGCCGGGTGAGCAGTACTTC
J gene: TRBJ2-1; V gene: TRBV27; D gene: TRBD2; clone size: NA; CDR3 protein: CASSSLTSGGYNEQFF; CDR3 DNA: TGTGCCAGCAGTTCCTTGACTAGCGGGGGTTACAATGAGCAGTTCTTC
J gene: TRBJ2-3; V gene: TRBV5-1; D gene: TRBD1; clone size: few; CDR3 protein: CASSVAGTGISTDTQYF; CDR3 DNA: TGCGCCAGCAGCGTAGCCGGGACAGGGATTTCCACAGATACGCAGTATTTT
J gene: TRBJ2-7; V gene: TRBV4-1; D gene: NA; clone size: NA; CDR3 protein: CASSPSRNEQYF; CDR3 DNA: TGCGCCAGCAGCCCCTCTAGGAACGAGCAGTACTTC
J gene: TRBJ2-2; V gene: TRBV25-1; D gene: TRBD2; clone size: once; CDR3 protein: CASSPPLAGNTGELFF; CDR3 DNA: TGTGCCAGCAGTCCCCCGCTAGCGGGGAACACCGGGGAGCTGTTTTTT
J gene: TRBJ1-6; V gene: TRBV10-2; D gene: NA; clone size: NA; CDR3 protein: CASSESLQAGSSYNSPLHF; CDR3 DNA: TGCGCCAGCAGTGAGTCGTTACAGGCGGGGAGTTCCTATAATTCACCCCTCCACTTT
J gene: TRBJ2-5; V gene: TRBV9; D gene: NA; clone size: NA; CDR3 protein: CASSVGTSWGETQYF; CDR3 DNA: TGTGCCAGCAGCGTAGGCACTTCCTGGGGAGAGACCCAGTACTTC
J gene: TRBJ2-7; V gene: TRBV7-3; D gene: TRBD2; clone size: NA; CDR3 protein: CASSLIPPTSGGSYEQYF; CDR3 DNA: TGTGCCAGCAGCTTAATCCCCCCCACTAGCGGGGGCTCCTACGAGCAGTACTTC